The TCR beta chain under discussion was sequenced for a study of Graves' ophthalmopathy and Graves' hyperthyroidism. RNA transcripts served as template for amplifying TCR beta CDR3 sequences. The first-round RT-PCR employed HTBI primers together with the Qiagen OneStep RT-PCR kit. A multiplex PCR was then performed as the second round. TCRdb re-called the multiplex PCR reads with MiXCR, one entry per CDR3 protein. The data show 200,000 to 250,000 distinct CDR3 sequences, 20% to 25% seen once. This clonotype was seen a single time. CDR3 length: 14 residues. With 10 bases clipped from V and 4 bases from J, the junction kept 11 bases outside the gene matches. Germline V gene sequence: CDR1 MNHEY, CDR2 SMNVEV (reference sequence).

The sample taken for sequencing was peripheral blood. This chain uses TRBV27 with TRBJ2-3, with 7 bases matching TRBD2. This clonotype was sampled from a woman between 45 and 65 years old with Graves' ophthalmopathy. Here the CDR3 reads CATVSGLGADTQYF. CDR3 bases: TGTGCCACCGTTAGCGGGCTCGGGGCAGATACGCAGTATTTT.